The next 27 T cell receptor beta chains were all read from a single sample in a study of tumor and adjacent non-tumor tissue in lung cancer. The template was RNA from unsorted bulk tissue. Three rounds of nested PCR, following a modified ARM-PCR protocol, produced the TCRbeta library. TCRdb reprocessed the multiplex PCR reads with MiXCR, giving one entry per CDR3 protein. The sample consists of 120,000 or so distinct CDR3 sequences, approximately 84% of them appearing once. The specimen was lung tumor tissue. Receptor source: a man in his 70s with non-small cell lung cancer.

A remark on this clonotype: A read error is likely, as this CDR3 ends without the conserved phenylalanine or tryptophan. The limits of the CDR3 on the DNA are not certain, so only TCRdb's listed CDR3 is given. The chain carries TRBV12-3 or TRBV12-4 and TRBJ2-5; the table's D call TRBD2 went unverified against the DNA. The CDR3 length is 15 residues, termini included. CDR3 residues: CASSGPAGVVETHYL.

Points on this clonotype: Compared with germline, one end of the junction differs, possibly owing to a read error. The chain joins TRBV6-2 or TRBV6-3 to TRBJ2-5, with a possible D match to TRBD2 (5 bases). CDR1 and CDR2 (germline): MNHEY, SVGEGT. This CDR3 is built from 14 residues. The CDR3 protein is CASSYDERAETHYF. The DNA of the CDR3 is TGTGCCAGCAGTTACGATGAGAGAGCGGAGACCCACTACTTC.

A note on this clonotype: Compared with germline, one end of the junction differs, possibly owing to a read error. V gene TRBV20-1 combines with J gene TRBJ1-5; 8 bases fit TRBD1. This CDR3 is built from 14 residues. Germline assignment: CDR1 DFQATT and CDR2 SNEGSKA (reference sequence). CDR3 bases: TGCAGTGTCATCGACAGGGGTAGCAATCAGCCCCACCATTTT. Translating it yields CSVIDRGSNQPHHF.

In the case of this clonotype: This may come from a read error, since a much larger clone is one base off. The CDR3: CASSFPDRVTYNEQIF. In DNA, the CDR3 is TGTGCCAGCAGCTTCCCCGACAGGGTCACCTACAATGAGCAGATCTTC. The genes are TRBV7-8 and TRBJ2-1; TRBD1 matches at 7 bases. CDR1 is SGHVS and CDR2 is FQNEAQ in the germline V gene. CDR3 length: 16 amino acids.

The chain carries TRBV12-3 or TRBV12-4 and TRBJ2-2; D remains ambiguous. With 10 bases removed from V and 7 bases from J, the gap between germline ends came to 13 bases. The CDR3 contains 12 residues. Written as DNA, the CDR3 is TGTGCCATCACCGCTTACGACGGGGAGCTGTTTTTT. It is translated as CAITAYDGELFF.

As to this clonotype: A much larger clone differs by one base, so this may be a read error. The J gene is TRBJ1-1, the V gene TRBV5-4; D is uncertain. CDR1 is SGHNT, CDR2 YYREEE, per germline (reference sequence). This CDR3 contains 16 residues. V was trimmed by 2 bases and J by 5 bases, leaving 19 bases between them. This CDR3 reads CASSLPQRPDGTEAFF. In DNA form, the CDR3 reads TGTGCCAGCAGCTTACCTCAAAGACCGGATGGGACTGAAGCTTTCTTT. Looking up the rest from reference TRBV5-4 and TRBJ1-1 gives the full variable domain: ETGVTQSPTHLIKTRGQQVTLRCSSQSGHNTVSWYQQALGQGPQFIFQYYREEENGRGNFPPRFSGLQFPNYSSELNVNALELDDSALYLCASSLPQRPDGTEAFFGQGTRLTVV.

The chain recombines TRBV11-3 with TRBJ2-1; 8 positions match TRBD2. The CDR3 extends over 15 amino acids. In germline, CDR1 is SGHNT, CDR2 YENEEA. The ends lost 2 bases at V and 9 bases at J; junction bases unmatched: 9. This CDR3 reads CASSLYPTGGCEQFF. The CDR3 nucleotides read TGTGCCAGCAGCTTATATCCCACGGGGGGGTGTGAGCAGTTCTTC.

Concerning this clonotype: One end of the junction varies from germline; a read error may be responsible. V gene TRBV11-1 combines with J gene TRBJ2-1; no definite D call. This CDR3 spans 14 amino acids. CDR1 is SGHAT and CDR2 is FQDESV in the germline V gene (reference sequence). The DNA for the CDR3 is TGTGTCAGCAGCCAACAACCAGCAAGAGGTGCGCAGTTCTTC. Translation gives CVSSQQPARGAQFF.

This chain uses TRBV11-3 with TRBJ2-7, with 7 bases that match TRBD2. The CDR3 is made up of 14 amino acids. J lost 7 bases, V lost 6 bases, and 12 bases had no gene match. Germline V gene sequence: CDR1 SGHNT, CDR2 YENEEA. This chain's CDR3 is CASRLSAGSYEQYF. For the CDR3, the DNA is TGTGCCAGCAGATTGTCAGCGGGGTCGTATGAGCAGTACTTC. The complete variable domain, with remaining parts taken from reference TRBV11-3 and TRBJ2-7, reads EAGVVQSPRYKIIEKKQPVAFWCNPISGHNTLYWYLQNLGQGPELLIRYENEEAVDDSQLPKDRFSAERLKGVDSTLKIQPAELGDSAVYLCASRLSAGSYEQYFGPGTRLTVT.

This clonotype was recorded many times. The chain combines TRBV29-1 with TRBJ2-5; TRBD1 agrees at 8 bases. Germline-derived CDR1 and CDR2 are SQVTM and ANQGSEA. This CDR3 is 14 amino acids long. With V trimmed by 5 bases and J by 4 bases, 9 bases remained unmatched. The CDR3 coding sequence is TGCAGCGTTATGCGGGACAGGTCTCGAGAGACCCAGTACTTC. Translated, it gives CSVMRDRSRETQYF.

As regards this clonotype: The CDR3 carries no conserved terminal phenylalanine or tryptophan, so it likely arises from a read error. The rearrangement uses TRBV6-2 or TRBV6-3 and TRBJ2-6; 9 bases are a match to TRBD2. Trimming removed 10 bases from V and 2 bases from J; junction bases left unmatched: 9. There are 16 residues in the CDR3. CDR1 is MNHEY, CDR2 SVGEGT, per germline. In DNA, the CDR3 is TGTGCCACCGGCCTAGCGGGACCGGCTGGGGCCAACGTCCTGACTATC. Translation: CATGLAGPAGANVLTI.

Comments on this clonotype: Germline and junction disagree at one end, which may indicate a read error. The chain has TRBV6-5 and TRBJ1-2; 7 bases are shared with TRBD1. Germline CDR1 reads MNHEY; CDR2 reads SVGAGI. The CDR3 has 13 amino acids. The CDR3 bases are TGTACCAGCACTTTAGACAGGGAGGGTGGTTACACCTTC. This encodes CTSTLDREGGYTF.

A word on this clonotype: One base away lies a much larger clone, so this may be a sequencing read error. The rearrangement uses TRBV12-5 and TRBJ1-2; D remains ambiguous. Looked up from germline, CDR1 is LGHNT and CDR2 is FRNRAP. This CDR3 spans 12 amino acids. CDR3 in DNA: TGTGCGAGTCCGGAGGAGAACTATGGCTACACCTTC. This gives the protein CASPEENYGYTF.

The chain employs TRBV11-2 and TRBJ2-1; TRBD2 matches 7 bases. Germline loops: CDR1 SGHAT, CDR2 FQNNGV. The CDR3 length is 16 residues. After removal of 0 bases from V and 5 bases from J, the junction contained 7 bases not matched to a gene. The chain's CDR3 is CASSLEFGRTDNEQFF. DNA for the CDR3: TGTGCCAGCAGCTTAGAGTTCGGGAGGACCGACAATGAGCAGTTCTTC.

Remarks on this clonotype: The germline gene is not matched at one end of the junction; a read error may be the cause. This chain links TRBV5-6 with TRBJ1-6, with D possibly matching TRBD1 (5 bases). Germline V gene lookup returns CDR1 SGHDT and CDR2 YYEEEE. The CDR3 extends over 16 amino acids. This CDR3 is CVSSFGGSPYNSPLHF. The CDR3 nucleotides read TGTGTCAGCAGCTTCGGGGGTAGCCCCTATAATTCACCCCTCCACTTT.

Note on this clonotype: The junction differs from germline at one of its ends, possibly a read error. The chain carries TRBV5-6 and TRBJ1-2, with 9 bases matching TRBD1. Germline lookup yields CDR1 SGHDT and CDR2 YYEEEE. This CDR3 is 17 amino acids long. CDR3: CTSSLRDRDRPYYGYTF. The DNA of the CDR3 is TGTACCAGTAGCCTCAGGGACAGGGATCGTCCTTACTATGGCTACACCTTC.

On this clonotype itself: No conserved phenylalanine or tryptophan is present at the end of the CDR3, so a read error is the likely explanation. The rearrangement links TRBV10-3 to TRBJ1-5; the D gene is possibly TRBD1 (5 bases). CDR1 and CDR2 from the germline V gene are ENHRY and SYGVKD. The CDR3 covers 15 residues. CDR3 DNA sequence: TGTGCCATCAATATAACAAGGGAAGGGGATCAGCCTCAGCATTAT. It specifies CAINITREGDQPQHY.

As for this clonotype: This may arise from a read error, as a much more abundant clone is one base away. Since no conserved phenylalanine or tryptophan closes the CDR3, a read error is the likely cause. V is TRBV7-9 and J is TRBJ2-5, with 7 bases identical to TRBD1. The CDR3 totals 15 residues. Germline loops: CDR1 SEHNR, CDR2 FQNEAQ (reference sequence). The ends lost 2 bases at V and 1 base at J; junction bases unmatched: 4. The CDR3 coding sequence is TGTGCCAGCAGCTTATCGGGACAGTTCCAAGAGACCCAGTACTCC. The encoded protein is CASSLSGQFQETQYS.

Notes on this clonotype: One junction end disagrees with the germline gene, perhaps due to a read error. The V gene is TRBV7-9, the J gene TRBJ2-5; D is perhaps TRBD1 or TRBD2 (5 bases each). Per the germline V gene, CDR1 is SEHNR and CDR2 is FQNEAQ (reference sequence). The CDR3 is 15 amino acids. The CDR3 region has the DNA TGTTCCAGCAGCTTAGTCGTGAGGGACCGAGAGATCCAGTACTTC. Residues: CSSSLVVRDREIQYF.

Turning to this clonotype: Germline and junction disagree at one end, which may indicate a read error. This chain joins TRBV12-5 and TRBJ2-7, with D unclear. Germline V lookup: CDR1 LGHNT, CDR2 FRNRAP. This CDR3 contains 17 residues. In nucleotides, the CDR3 is TGTGCTAGTGGTTTGTTCTTGTCATGGGAAGGAACTTACGTGCAGTACTTC. This gives the protein CASGLFLSWEGTYVQYF.

CDR3: CSISEGGDTEAFF. CDR3 in DNA: TGCTCCATCAGTGAGGGGGGGGACACTGAAGCTTTCTTT. This rearrangement joins TRBV10-2 to TRBJ1-1, with D perhaps TRBD1 (6 bases). The CDR3 contains 13 residues. Germline lookup yields CDR1 WSHSY and CDR2 SAAADI.

About this clonotype: The junction differs from germline at one of its ends, possibly a read error. The J gene is TRBJ2-1, the V gene TRBV12-3 or TRBV12-4; D gene uncertain. CDR3 length: 11 amino acids. The CDR3 DNA is TGTGCCAGCACCACGTACAATAAGCACTTCTTC. Translating gives CASTTYNKHFF.

The table lists this clonotype with many counts. J is TRBJ2-1 and V is TRBV6-6; D gene unclear. CDR1 MNHNY and CDR2 SVGAGI come from the germline V gene (reference sequence). The ends were cut back, 6 bases at V and 3 bases at J, with 6 bases in the middle. This CDR3 region has 12 residues. CDR3: CASSLGYNEQFF. The CDR3 nucleotides are TGTGCCAGCAGCCTCGGCTACAATGAGCAGTTCTTC.

The CDR3 DNA reads as TGTGCCAGCAGTTACTCGACGTCAAATTATGGCTACACCTTC. Amino acids: CASSYSTSNYGYTF. V and J are TRBV6-5 and TRBJ1-2; D is undetermined. Trimming removed 0 bases at V and 5 bases at J, with 10 bases between. The CDR3 is made up of 14 amino acids. CDR1 MNHEY and CDR2 SVGAGI come from the germline V gene.

As concerns this clonotype: Because the CDR3 is missing its conserved closing phenylalanine or tryptophan, this is likely a read error. The chain links TRBV14 to TRBJ2-3; perhaps D is TRBD1 or TRBD2 (5 bases each). Germline CDR1 SGHDN, CDR2 FVKESK. V was shortened by 7 bases and J by 2 bases, with 16 bases between the two germline ends. The CDR3 spans 15 residues. The CDR3: CASTRDLDATDTQYS. DNA for the CDR3: TGTGCCAGCACCCGGGACCTCGATGCCACAGATACGCAGTATTCT.

The CDR3 region has the DNA TGTGCCATCAGTGTTCGTCCTTCGACTAGCGTTATTGCGGTGGAGACCCAGTACTTC. It encodes CAISVRPSTSVIAVETQYF. The rearrangement uses TRBV10-3 and TRBJ2-5, with 8 bases that match TRBD2. Germline loops: CDR1 ENHRY, CDR2 SYGVKD. V lost 4 bases and J lost 5; bases outside the gene matches: 21. The CDR3 runs to 19 residues.

For this clonotype: The junction shows a germline mismatch at one end, possibly a read error. The rearrangement links TRBV7-9 to TRBJ1-2, with TRBD1 matching over 8 bases. The CDR3 runs to 15 residues. Germline CDR1 is SEHNR and CDR2 is FQNEAQ (reference sequence). The CDR3 is CASSFKQGDNYGYTF. CDR3 DNA sequence: TGTGCCAGCAGCTTCAAACAGGGGGATAACTATGGCTACACTTTC.